This T cell receptor beta chain was found in a study of blood T cell repertoires in COVID-19. At the level of the study: The study drew acute and convalescent COVID-19 samples from the United States, Italy and Spain. PBMCs, B-cell-depleted T cells, or T cells provided the cDNA or gDNA that made up the material.

Original processing notes: Reference gene primers were amplified, and this amplification served to estimate nucleated cell counts. The table came from immunoSEQ multiplex PCR; TCRdb's copy has only in-frame clones and leaves some out. That table supplies the V and J calls and clone size; D and trimming were determined from the DNA. The data hold some 89,000 clones, with roughly 89% observed a single time. CDR1 and CDR2 from the germline V gene are MNHEY and SVGAGI. The V gene end was trimmed by 5 bases and the J gene end by 4 bases; junction bases not matched to a gene: 5. The CDR3 totals 13 residues.

The chain combines TRBV6-5 with TRBJ2-7; 7 nucleotides align to TRBD1. The TCR comes from a human donor in a cohort sampled during active COVID-19. The sample was peripheral blood. The chain's CDR3 is CASSRDSQYEQYF. DNA for the CDR3: TGTGCCAGCAGTCGGGACAGCCAATACGAGCAGTACTTC.